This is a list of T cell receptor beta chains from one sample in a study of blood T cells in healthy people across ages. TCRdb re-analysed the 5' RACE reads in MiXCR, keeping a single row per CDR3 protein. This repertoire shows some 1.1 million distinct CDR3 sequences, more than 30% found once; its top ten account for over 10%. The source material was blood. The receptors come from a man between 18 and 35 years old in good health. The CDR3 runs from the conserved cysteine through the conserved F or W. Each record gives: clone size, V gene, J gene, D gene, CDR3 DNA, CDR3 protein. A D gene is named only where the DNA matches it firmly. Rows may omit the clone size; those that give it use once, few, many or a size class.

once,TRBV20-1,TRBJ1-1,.,TGCAGTGCTGACCGGGACATGACGAACACTGAAGCTTTCTTT,CSADRDMTNTEAFF
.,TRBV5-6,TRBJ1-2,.,TGTGCCAGCAGTGCACAGACGCATGGCTACACCTTC,CASSAQTHGYTF
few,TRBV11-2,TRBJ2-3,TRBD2,TGTGCCAGCAGCTTATCAGGGCGGGAGGATACGCAGTATTTT,CASSLSGREDTQYF
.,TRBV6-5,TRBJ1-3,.,TGTGCCAGCAGTTACAGGGCAGGCTCTGGAAACACCATATATTTT,CASSYRAGSGNTIYF
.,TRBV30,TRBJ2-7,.,TGTGCCTGGAGTCCTGGGACGAGCGAGCAGTACTTC,CAWSPGTSEQYF
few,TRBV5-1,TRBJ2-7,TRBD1,TGCGCCAGCAGCTCCGGACAGGTTAGCTCCTACAATGAGCAGTACTTC,CASSSGQVSSYNEQYF
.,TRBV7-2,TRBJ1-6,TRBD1,TGTGCCAGCAGCCTGAGGGACAGGTCTAGTTCACCCCCCCACTTT,CASSLRDRSSSPPHF
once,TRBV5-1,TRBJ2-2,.,TGCGCCAGCAGCTTAAGGGCAGGGGACACCGGGGAGCTGTTTTTT,CASSLRAGDTGELFF
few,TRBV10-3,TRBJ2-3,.,TGTGCCATCAGGATCACAGATACGCAGTATTTT,CAIRITDTQYF
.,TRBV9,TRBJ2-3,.,TGTGCCAGCAGCGGAGAGGAGCGGAGCACAGATACGCAGTATTTT,CASSGEERSTDTQYF
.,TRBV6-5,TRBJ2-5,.,TGTGCCAGCAGCCGATATCAAGAGACCCAGTACTTC,CASSRYQETQYF
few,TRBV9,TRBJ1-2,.,TGTGCCAGCAGCGTAGACCAAAACTATGGCTACACCTTC,CASSVDQNYGYTF
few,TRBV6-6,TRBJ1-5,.,TGTGCCAGCAGTTACTCGCCGGACAGTACAGGTCAGCCCCAGCATTTT,CASSYSPDSTGQPQHF
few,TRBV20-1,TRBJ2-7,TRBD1,TGCAGTGCTAGAGATCGAGGGACAGGGGGCGATGAGCAGTACTTC,CSARDRGTGGDEQYF
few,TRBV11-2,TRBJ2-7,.,TGTGCCAGCAGCTTTGGAGCCTCGACCTACGAGCAGTACTTC,CASSFGASTYEQYF
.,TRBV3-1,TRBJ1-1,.,TGTGCCAGCAGTCCGGGCGGGCGCATGAACACTGAAGCTTTCTTT,CASSPGGRMNTEAFF
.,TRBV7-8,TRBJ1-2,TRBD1,TGTGCCAGCAGCCCTATACAGGGGGGTGACTATGGCTACACCTTC,CASSPIQGGDYGYTF
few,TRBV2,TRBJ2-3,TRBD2,TGTGCCAGCAGAAACCCCCAGCGGGGGGGTACAGATACGCAGTATTTT,CASRNPQRGGTDTQYF
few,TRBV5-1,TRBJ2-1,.,TGCGCCAGCAGCTTGGTGGGCCCCAGAAATGAGCAGTTCTTC,CASSLVGPRNEQFF
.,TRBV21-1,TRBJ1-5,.,TGTGCCAGCAGCAAAGAGGGGACAGGGGGCCCTCAGCCCCAGCATTTT,CASSKEGTGGPQPQHF
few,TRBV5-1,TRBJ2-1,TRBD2,TGCGCCAGCAGCTTGCTCCCCCGGGAGGGGTTCAATGAGCAGTTCTTC,CASSLLPREGFNEQFF
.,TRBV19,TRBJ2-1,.,TGTGCCAGTAGTATGAGGGTCTCCTACAATGAGCAGTTCTTC,CASSMRVSYNEQFF
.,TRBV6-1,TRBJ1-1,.,TGTGCCAGCAGCCCAGGGGCTACTTCTGAGTGGGTCACTGAAGCTTTCTTT,CASSPGATSEWVTEAFF
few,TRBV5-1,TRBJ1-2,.,TGCGCCAGCAGCTTGGCCGGAGACAGGCTCTATGGCTACACCTTC,CASSLAGDRLYGYTF
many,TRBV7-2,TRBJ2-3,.,TGTGCCAGCAGCTTTCAATCGGGCAAGAGCACAGATACGCAGTATTTT,CASSFQSGKSTDTQYF
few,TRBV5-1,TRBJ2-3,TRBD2,TGCGCCAGCAGTCTAGCGGGGCACCCAGATACGCAGTATTTT,CASSLAGHPDTQYF
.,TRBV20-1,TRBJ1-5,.,TGCAGTGCTACGACAGGATACGTGAATCAGCCCCAGCATTTT,CSATTGYVNQPQHF
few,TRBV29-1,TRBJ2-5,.,TGCAGCGTTGTAGAGGAGACCCAGTACTTC,CSVVEETQYF
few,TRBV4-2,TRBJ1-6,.,TGTGCCAGCAGCGCTGCGGGGTATTCACCCCTCCACTTT,CASSAAGYSPLHF
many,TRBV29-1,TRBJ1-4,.,TGCAGCGTTGAACTACCGGGACAACAAAAACTGTTTTTT,CSVELPGQQKLFF
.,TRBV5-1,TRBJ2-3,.,TGCGCCAGCAGCTTGACTCTAGGGGAGGCGCAGTATTTT,CASSLTLGEAQYF
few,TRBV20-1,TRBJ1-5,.,TGCAGTGCTAGAGATATCAGGGATAGCAATCAGCCCCAGCATTTT,CSARDIRDSNQPQHF
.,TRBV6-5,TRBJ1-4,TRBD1,TGTGCCAGCAGCTTACAGGGGCATGATGAAAAACTGTTTTTT,CASSLQGHDEKLFF
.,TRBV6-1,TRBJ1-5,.,TGTGCCAGCACTGGGCAGTATAGCAATCAGCCCCAGCATTTT,CASTGQYSNQPQHF
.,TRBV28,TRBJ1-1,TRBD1,TGTGCCAGCAGTGGCACGGGACAGGGGGCCGAGATAGGGCTTGCTTTCTTT,CASSGTGQGAEIGLAFF
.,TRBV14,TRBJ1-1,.,TGTGCCAGCAGCCAAGATACAACGACTTCTAAAGAGGGGAACACTGAAGCTTTCTTT,CASSQDTTTSKEGNTEAFF
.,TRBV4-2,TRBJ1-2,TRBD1,TGTGCCAGCAGCCAAGATGATACCAGGGGGCGTGGAAGCTACACCTTC,CASSQDDTRGRGSYTF
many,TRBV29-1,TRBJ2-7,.,TGCAGCGTTGAGGGCGGTCCTTTTTACGAGCAGTACTTC,CSVEGGPFYEQYF
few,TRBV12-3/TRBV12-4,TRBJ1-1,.,TGTGCCGGCAGCCCGGACCCGGGGAACACTGAAGCTTTCTTT,CAGSPDPGNTEAFF
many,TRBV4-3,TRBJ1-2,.,TGCGCCAGCAGCCAAGCCGACAGCCCTAACTATGGCTACACCTTC,CASSQADSPNYGYTF
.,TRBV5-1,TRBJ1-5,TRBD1,TGCGCCAGCAGCTTGGGACAGGGCCCGCTTAATCAGCCCCAGCATTTT,CASSLGQGPLNQPQHF
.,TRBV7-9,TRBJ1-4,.,TGTGCCAGCAGCCAAACACCGGCCTTTAATGAAAAACTGTTTTTT,CASSQTPAFNEKLFF
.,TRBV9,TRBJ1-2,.,TGTACCAGCAGCAACAGCGACTCCTATGGCTACACCTTC,CTSSNSDSYGYTF
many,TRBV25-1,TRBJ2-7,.,TGTGCCAGCAGTGTGGCCGACGAGCAGTACTTC,CASSVADEQYF
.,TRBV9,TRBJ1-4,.,TGTGCCGGCAGCGTAGATACGGCTAATGAAAAACTGTTTTTT,CAGSVDTANEKLFF
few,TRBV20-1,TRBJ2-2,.,TGCAGTGCGACCGGGACGGCGAACACCGGGGAGCTGTTTTTT,CSATGTANTGELFF
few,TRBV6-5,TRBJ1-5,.,TGTGCCAGCAGTTACTCCGGGGGTCCTAATCAGCCCCAGCATTTT,CASSYSGGPNQPQHF
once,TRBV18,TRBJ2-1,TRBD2,TGTGCCAGCTCACCAAGTGTCACTAGCGGGGCTGGCAATGAGCAGTTCTTC,CASSPSVTSGAGNEQFF
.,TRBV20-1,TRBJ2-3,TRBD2,TGCAGTGCTAGACCCCTAGCGGGGCCTAGCACAGATACGCAGTATTTT,CSARPLAGPSTDTQYF
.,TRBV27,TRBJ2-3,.,TGTGCCAGCAGTTTTTCTGGGTTACAAGATACGCAGTATTTT,CASSFSGLQDTQYF
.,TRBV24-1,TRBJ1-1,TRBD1,TGTGCCACCAGGGGGGCGGGACAGGGACCACTCATGAACACTGAAGCTTTCTTT,CATRGAGQGPLMNTEAFF
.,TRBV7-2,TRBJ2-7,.,TGTGCCAGCAGCTTATACGAGTCCGGCGAGCAGTACTTC,CASSLYESGEQYF
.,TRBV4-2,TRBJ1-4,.,TGTGCCAGCAGCCCAACGGACAGCGATAATGAAAAACTGTTTTTT,CASSPTDSDNEKLFF
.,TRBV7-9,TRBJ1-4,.,TGTGCCACCGAAACGCGGACCGACAGGCTTAACGAAAAACTGTTTTTT,CATETRTDRLNEKLFF